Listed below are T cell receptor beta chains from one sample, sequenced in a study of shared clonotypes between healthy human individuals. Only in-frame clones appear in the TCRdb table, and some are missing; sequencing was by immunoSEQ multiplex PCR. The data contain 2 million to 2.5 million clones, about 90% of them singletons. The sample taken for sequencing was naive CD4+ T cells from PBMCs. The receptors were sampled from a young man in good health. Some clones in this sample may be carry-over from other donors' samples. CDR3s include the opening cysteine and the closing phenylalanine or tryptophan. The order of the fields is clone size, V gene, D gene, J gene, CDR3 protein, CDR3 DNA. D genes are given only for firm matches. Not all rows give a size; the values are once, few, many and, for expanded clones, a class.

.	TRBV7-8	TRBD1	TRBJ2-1	CASSLAGQGALLGSYNEQFF	TGTGCCAGCAGCTTAGCGGGACAGGGGGCTCTCCTGGGCTCCTACAATGAGCAGTTCTTC
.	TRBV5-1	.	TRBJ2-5	CASSLDAGAGYETQYF	TGCGCCAGCAGCTTGGATGCGGGCGCAGGTTATGAGACCCAGTACTTC
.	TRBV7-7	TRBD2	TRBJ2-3	CASSKYSGSADTQYF	TGTGCCAGCAGCAAGTATAGCGGGAGCGCAGATACGCAGTATTTT
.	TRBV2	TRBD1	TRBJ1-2	CASSVDRLYGYTF	TGTGCCAGCAGTGTGGACAGGCTATATGGCTACACCTTC
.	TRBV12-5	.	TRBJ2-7	CASGRDNSPSYEQYF	TGTGCTAGTGGCCGAGACAATTCACCCTCCTACGAGCAGTACTTC
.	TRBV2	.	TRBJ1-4	CASSQNEKLFF	TGTGCCAGCAGTCAAAATGAAAAACTGTTTTTT
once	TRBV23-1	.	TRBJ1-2	CASAPPPGQSYGYTF	TGCGCCAGCGCCCCCCCACCCGGTCAGAGCTATGGCTACACCTTC
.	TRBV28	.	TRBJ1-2	CASRRTEGYTF	TGTGCCAGCAGGCGGACAGAGGGCTACACCTTC
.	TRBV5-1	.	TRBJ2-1	CASSLAGDNSYNEQFF	TGCGCCAGCAGCTTGGCCGGGGACAACTCCTACAATGAGCAGTTCTTC
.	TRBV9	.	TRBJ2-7	CASSAPRHRQSSYEQYF	TGTGCCAGCAGCGCCCCGCGACACCGACAGAGCTCCTACGAGCAGTACTTC
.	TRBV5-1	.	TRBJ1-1	CASSKLSGNTEAFF	TGCGCCAGCAGTAAACTCTCTGGTAACACTGAAGCTTTCTTT
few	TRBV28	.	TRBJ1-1	CASSGGTEAFF	TGTGCCAGCAGCGGGGGGACTGAAGCTTTCTTT
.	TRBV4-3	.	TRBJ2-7	CASSQGPRRGGEQYF	TGCGCCAGCAGCCAAGGTCCCCGCAGGGGAGGCGAGCAGTACTTC
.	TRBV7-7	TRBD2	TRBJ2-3	CASSPGGGTDTQYF	TGTGCCAGCAGCCCGGGGGGGGGCACAGATACGCAGTATTTT
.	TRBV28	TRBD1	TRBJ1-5	CASSSYLQGGLPQHF	TGTGCCAGCAGTTCCTATTTGCAGGGGGGTTTGCCCCAGCATTTT
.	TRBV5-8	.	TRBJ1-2	CASSFGYGYTF	TGTGCCAGCAGCTTTGGCTATGGCTACACCTTC
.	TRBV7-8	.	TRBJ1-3	CASSSQSLSSGNTIYF	TGTGCCAGCAGCTCACAATCTCTTAGCTCTGGAAACACCATATATTTT
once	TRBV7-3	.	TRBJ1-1	CASSLSPRGGTEAFF	TGTGCCAGCAGCTTATCTCCAAGGGGTGGTACTGAAGCTTTCTTT
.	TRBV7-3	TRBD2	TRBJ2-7	CASSSLAGGVSEQYF	TGTGCCAGCAGCTCCCTAGCGGGAGGGGTCTCCGAGCAGTACTTC
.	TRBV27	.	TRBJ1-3	CASREVGAGNTIYF	TGTGCCAGCAGAGAGGTAGGAGCTGGAAACACCATATATTTT